This T cell receptor (beta chain) was found in a study of somatic mutations in cytotoxic T cells in rheumatoid arthritis. Germline CDR1 reads MNHNS; CDR2 reads SASEGT. This CDR3 has 15 amino acids. With V trimmed by 5 bases and J by 2 bases, 7 bases remained unmatched. Sequencing was performed with immunoSEQ multiplex PCR; in TCRdb, only in-frame clones are kept and a portion is missing. The sample has tens of thousands of clones, roughly four fifths seen once. The rearrangement links TRBV6-1 to TRBJ2-3; TRBD2 agrees at 7 bases. This sequence was found in an adult with rheumatoid arthritis. Specimen: CD8+ T cells sorted from blood. The CDR3 sequence: CASSLADLNTDTQYF. Here the CDR3 DNA reads TGTGCCAGCAGTCTAGCGGACCTTAACACAGATACGCAGTATTTT.